This T cell receptor (beta chain) was identified during a study of response to subunit inactivated influenza vaccine. This CDR3 contains 15 residues. CDR1 and CDR2 from the germline V gene are DFQATT and SNEGSKA (reference sequence). With 4 bases removed from V and 4 bases from J, the gap between germline ends came to 17 bases. Findings and limits, study-wide: T cells newly recruited by each seasonal influenza vaccination are few, the authors suggested.

A remark on this clonotype: Its target is unknown.

TCRdb ran MiXCR on the RT-PCR reads and lists one entry per CDR3 protein. This table holds under 950,000 distinct CDR3 sequences, about 20% found once. V gene TRBV20-1 combines with J gene TRBJ2-1, with D possibly being TRBD2 (8 bases). Sequences were derived from PBMCs from blood, sampled less than 6 days after vaccination. The TCR sequence derives from a man aged 45 to 65 who received an inactivated influenza vaccine. CDR3 DNA sequence: TGCAGTGCTAAGAGGACTAGCAGGGGGTACAATGAGCAGTTCTTC. The encoded protein is CSAKRTSRGYNEQFF.